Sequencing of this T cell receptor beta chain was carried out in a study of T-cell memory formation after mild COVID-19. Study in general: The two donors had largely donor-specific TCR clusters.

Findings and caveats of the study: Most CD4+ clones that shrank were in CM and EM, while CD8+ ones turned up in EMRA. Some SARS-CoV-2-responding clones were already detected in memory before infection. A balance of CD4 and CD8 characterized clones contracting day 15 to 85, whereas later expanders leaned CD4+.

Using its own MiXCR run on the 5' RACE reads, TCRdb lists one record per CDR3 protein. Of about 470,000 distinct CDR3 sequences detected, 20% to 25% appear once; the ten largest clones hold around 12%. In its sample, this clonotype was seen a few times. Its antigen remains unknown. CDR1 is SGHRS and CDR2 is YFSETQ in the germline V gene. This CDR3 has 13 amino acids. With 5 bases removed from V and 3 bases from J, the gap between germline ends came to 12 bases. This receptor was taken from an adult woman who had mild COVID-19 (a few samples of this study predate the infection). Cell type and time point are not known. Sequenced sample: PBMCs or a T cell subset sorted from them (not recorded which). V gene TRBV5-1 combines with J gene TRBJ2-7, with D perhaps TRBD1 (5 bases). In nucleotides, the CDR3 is TGCGCCAGCAGAGGGGTAGAAGTCTACGAGCAGTACTTC. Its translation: CASRGVEVYEQYF.